This T cell receptor beta chain appears in the sequencing data of a study of CD8+ T cells in alopecia areata. This clone was detected a few times. V was pared by 4 bases and J by 4 bases, with 16 bases between. The CDR3 is 14 residues long. The germline gives CDR1 SQVTM, CDR2 ANQGSEA. Sequencing relied on a cDNA template that was reverse transcribed from extracted RNA. Method: immunoSEQ multiplex PCR; TCRdb's copy keeps in-frame clones and lacks some. The sample lists about 160,000 clones, roughly 48% occurring once. The TCR sequence derives from a human donor with alopecia areata. The material sequenced was CD4+ T cells sorted from blood. This chain uses TRBV29-1 with TRBJ1-1, with D perhaps matching TRBD1 (5 bases). The CDR3 DNA follows: TGCAGCGTTGTGGTCCAGGGTGGGACCACTGAAGCTTTCTTT. Encoded protein: CSVVVQGGTTEAFF.